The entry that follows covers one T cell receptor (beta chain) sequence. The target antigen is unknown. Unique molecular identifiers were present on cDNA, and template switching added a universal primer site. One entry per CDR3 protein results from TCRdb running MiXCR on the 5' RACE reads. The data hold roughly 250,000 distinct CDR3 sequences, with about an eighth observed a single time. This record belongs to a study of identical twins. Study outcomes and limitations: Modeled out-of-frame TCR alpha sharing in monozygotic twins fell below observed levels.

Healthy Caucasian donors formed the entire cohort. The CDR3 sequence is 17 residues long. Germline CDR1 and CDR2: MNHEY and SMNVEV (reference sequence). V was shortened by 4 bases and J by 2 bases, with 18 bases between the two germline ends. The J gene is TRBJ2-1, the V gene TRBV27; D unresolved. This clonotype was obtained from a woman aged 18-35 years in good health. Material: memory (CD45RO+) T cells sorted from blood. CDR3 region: CASSSGLPGWTYNEQFF. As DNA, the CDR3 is TGTGCCAGCAGTTCTGGGCTCCCTGGATGGACCTACAATGAGCAGTTCTTC.